This TCR beta chain appears in the sequencing data of a study of identical twins. TCRdb passed the 5' RACE reads through MiXCR, listing each CDR3 protein once. Among fewer than 500,000 distinct CDR3 sequences listed, 13% to 15% were seen once. V shed 5 bases and J shed 2 bases, with 15 bases lying between them. Germline values: CDR1 SGHDT, CDR2 YYEEEE. CDR3 size: 15 residues. These data also featured in a second study, about yellow fever vaccine responses in identical twins. That study adds: Reportedly, twins' vaccine T cell responses looked partly convergent and partly personalized.

The sequence was collected from a woman aged 18 to 35 in good health. The V call is TRBV5-6, the J call TRBJ2-3; D may be TRBD2 (5 bases). The sample consisted of CD4+ T cells sorted from blood. The DNA for the CDR3 is TGTGCCAGCAGACTACGGGTAGCGAACACAGATACGCAGTATTTT. Its protein is CASRLRVANTDTQYF.